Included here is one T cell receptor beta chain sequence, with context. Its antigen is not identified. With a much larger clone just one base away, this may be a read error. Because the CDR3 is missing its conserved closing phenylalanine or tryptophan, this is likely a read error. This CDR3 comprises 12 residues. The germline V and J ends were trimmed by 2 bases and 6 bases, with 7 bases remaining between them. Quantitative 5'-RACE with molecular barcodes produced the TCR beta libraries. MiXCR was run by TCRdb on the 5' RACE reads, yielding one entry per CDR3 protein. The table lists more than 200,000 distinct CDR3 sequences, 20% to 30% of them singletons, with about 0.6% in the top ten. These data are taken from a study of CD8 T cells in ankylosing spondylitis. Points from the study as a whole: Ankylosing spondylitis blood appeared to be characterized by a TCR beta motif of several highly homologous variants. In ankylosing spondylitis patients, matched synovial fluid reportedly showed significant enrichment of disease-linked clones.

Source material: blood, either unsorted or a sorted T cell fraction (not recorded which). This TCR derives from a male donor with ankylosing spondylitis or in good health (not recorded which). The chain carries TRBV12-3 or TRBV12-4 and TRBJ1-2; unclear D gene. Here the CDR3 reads CASSLYGDGYTL. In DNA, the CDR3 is TGTGCCAGCAGTTTATATGGGGATGGCTACACCTTA.